This record looks at one T cell receptor beta chain sequence and its context. The data were obtained in a study of tumor and adjacent non-tumor tissue in lung cancer. Study-level information: Aged about 31 to 80 years, patients included 10 men and roughly 5 women with stage I to III disease.

RNA was extracted from bulk tissue without any cell sorting. TCRbeta libraries were built with three rounds of nested PCR, modified from ARM-PCR. MiXCR, run by TCRdb on the multiplex PCR reads, gives a single entry per CDR3 protein. The top ten clones hold more than 10% of a sample with 60,000 to 85,000 distinct CDR3 sequences, roughly 80% of them seen once. The TCR originated in a woman aged 45 to 65 with non-small cell lung cancer. The specimen sequenced was lung tumor tissue.

The CDR3 bases are TGCAGCGTTGAAGATGGTCGTCACGATGGCTACACCTTC. It is translated as CSVEDGRHDGYTF. The chain employs TRBV29-1 and TRBJ1-2; no firm D call. This CDR3 is 13 amino acids long. Germline V CDR1 and CDR2: SQVTM, ANQGSEA. Trimming removed 0 bases from V and 6 bases from J, with 11 bases in between.